This T cell receptor beta chain came from a study of blood T cell repertoires in COVID-19. Looking at the study overall: From the United States, Italy and Spain came samples of acute and convalescent COVID-19.

The CDR3 is 17 amino acids. V was clipped by 3 bases and J by 2 bases; unmatched bases: 6. Germline CDR1 is MGHRA and CDR2 is YSYEKL. Study processing details: Nucleated cell counts were estimated from reference gene primer amplification. Profiling relied on immunoSEQ multiplex PCR, and the TCRdb table lists in-frame clones only, not all of them. V, J and clone size derive from that table, while D and trimming were established from the DNA sequence. The table records 150,000 to 200,000 clones, 90% of them present only once. The chain has TRBV4-1 and TRBJ2-5; 13 nucleotides line up with TRBD2. The source of this sequence is a man aged 45 to 65 with acute or convalescent COVID-19. Specimen: peripheral blood. DNA of the CDR3: TGCGCCAGCAGCCAGATATTGACTAGCGGGGGGCAAGAGACCCAGTACTTC. Protein product: CASSQILTSGGQETQYF.